The 6 T cell receptor beta chains presented below share a single source sample, sequenced in a study of T cell clonotyping in hematopoietic cell transplantation. Time point defined: recipient sample about 28 days before transplant, after cytoreduction. Only in-frame clones appear in the TCRdb table, and some are missing; sequencing was by immunoSEQ multiplex PCR. The sample yields some 35,000 clones, 95% seen once. Specimen: peripheral blood mononuclear cells, collected before stem cell transplant. Source of these receptors: a man aged 35 to 55 with chronic myeloid leukemia. Some clones in this sample may be carry-over from other donors' samples.

The J gene is TRBJ1-5, the V gene TRBV7-2; TRBD1 might be the D (5 bases). This CDR3 is 14 amino acids long. Germline values: CDR1 SGHTA, CDR2 FQGNSA. Trimming took 5 bases from V and 0 from J, leaving 8 bases between them. The CDR3 region has the DNA TGTGCCAGCAGCCTCGACAGTAGCAATCAGCCCCAGCATTTT. Translating it yields CASSLDSSNQPQHF.

This chain links TRBV9 with TRBJ1-1; D is possibly TRBD1 (6 bases). The length of the CDR3 is 16 residues. V lost 0 bases, J lost 1 base, and 13 bases lay in between. In germline, CDR1 is SGDLS, CDR2 YYNGEE. As DNA, the CDR3 is TGTGCCAGCAGCGTAGCTACGGGACAAACGAACACTGAAGCTTTCTTT. It codes for CASSVATGQTNTEAFF.

The chain carries TRBV2 and TRBJ1-5; TRBD1 matches 10 bases. CDR1 is SNHLY, CDR2 FYNNEI, per germline. Losses at the gene ends were 6 bases for V and 5 bases for J; bases not matched to a gene: 4. The CDR3 has 14 amino acids. Here the CDR3 DNA reads TGTGCCAGCAGCCGGGACAGGGGTTATCAGCCCCAGCATTTT. Translated: CASSRDRGYQPQHF. Supplemented by reference TRBV2 and TRBJ1-5, the full variable domain reads EPEVTQTPSHQVTQMGQEVILRCVPISNHLYFYWYRQILGQKVEFLVSFYNNEISEKSEIFDDQFSVERPDGSNFTLKIRSTKLEDSAMYFCASSRDRGYQPQHFGDGTRLSIL.

This chain links TRBV15 with TRBJ1-2; D is possibly TRBD1 (6 bases). In germline, CDR1 is LNHNV, CDR2 YYDKDF (reference sequence). This CDR3 contains 16 residues. Trimming removed 3 bases from V and 5 bases from J, with 19 bases in between. The CDR3 DNA reads as TGTGCCACCAGCAGGTACGGGGGCTCTTATGGATATGGCTACACCTTC. This codes for CATSRYGGSYGYGYTF.

The chain couples TRBV28 to TRBJ2-4; 11 positions match TRBD2. This CDR3 has 18 residues. Looked up from germline, CDR1 is MDHEN and CDR2 is SYDVKM. V was pared by 7 bases and J by 0 bases, with 11 bases of the junction left unmatched. The CDR3 loop is CASTPYLAGGLAKNIQYF. CDR3 sequence (DNA): TGTGCCAGCACCCCATACCTAGCGGGGGGATTAGCCAAAAACATTCAGTACTTC.

The chain carries TRBV19 and TRBJ1-2; D possibly corresponds to TRBD1 (6 bases). Germline V CDR1 and CDR2: LNHDA, SQIVND (reference sequence). CDR3 size: 16 residues. Deletions cut 10 bases from V and 0 bases from J, with 21 bases between. CDR3 DNA: TGTGCCACTAACCGGGACACGGAGGACTCTAACTATGGCTACACCTTC. Translating gives CATNRDTEDSNYGYTF. Based on the CDR3 plus reference TRBV19 and TRBJ1-2, the full variable domain is DGGITQSPKYLFRKEGQNVTLSCEQNLNHDAMYWYRQDPGQGLRLIYYSQIVNDFQKGDIAEGYSVSREKKESFPLTVTSAQKNPTAFYLCATNRDTEDSNYGYTFGSGTRLTVV.